This TCR beta chain appears in the sequencing data of a study of T-cell reconstitution after alpha-beta-depleted transplantation in children. The germline gives CDR1 SQVTM, CDR2 ANQGSEA. V was shortened by 6 bases and J by 0 bases, with 13 bases between the two germline ends. CDR3 size: 14 residues. Unique molecular identifiers were incorporated into the prepared TCRbeta library. TCRdb recomputed calls from the PCR reads with MiXCR, one row per CDR3 protein. Among hundreds of thousands of distinct CDR3 sequences listed, roughly 15% were seen once. Ten or more counts support this clonotype. The specimen comprised PBMCs from the stem cell graft donor, sampled from the stem cell graft. This chain joins TRBV29-1 and TRBJ2-3; D gene ambiguous. This TCR was recovered from a human donor who donated a stem cell graft to a child with acute myeloid leukemia. CDR3 bases: TGCAGCGTCCGACCATCCGTGAGCACAGATACGCAGTATTTT. Translating it yields CSVRPSVSTDTQYF.